This record covers a single TCR beta chain. The identical CDR3 is also encoded by other nucleotide sequences in the sample. CDR1 is SGHRS and CDR2 is YFSETQ in the germline V gene. V was shortened by 4 bases and J by 0 bases, with 5 bases between the two germline ends. The CDR3 length is 13 residues. Clones were sequenced by immunoSEQ multiplex PCR, and TCRdb holds only the in-frame ones, with some missing. This sample carries roughly 170,000 clones, more than 65% of them seen once, and the ten largest clones take 2.8%. The data are from a study of cytomegalovirus exposure and HLA in healthy donors. The material sequenced was PBMCs. The genes are TRBV5-1 and TRBJ1-3; TRBD1 is a possible D gene (5 bases). The receptor was derived from a woman younger than 30 in good health and CMV-seropositive. CDR3 sequence (DNA): TGCGCCAGCAGCCAGGGCTCTGGAAACACCATATATTTT. Its translation: CASSQGSGNTIYF.